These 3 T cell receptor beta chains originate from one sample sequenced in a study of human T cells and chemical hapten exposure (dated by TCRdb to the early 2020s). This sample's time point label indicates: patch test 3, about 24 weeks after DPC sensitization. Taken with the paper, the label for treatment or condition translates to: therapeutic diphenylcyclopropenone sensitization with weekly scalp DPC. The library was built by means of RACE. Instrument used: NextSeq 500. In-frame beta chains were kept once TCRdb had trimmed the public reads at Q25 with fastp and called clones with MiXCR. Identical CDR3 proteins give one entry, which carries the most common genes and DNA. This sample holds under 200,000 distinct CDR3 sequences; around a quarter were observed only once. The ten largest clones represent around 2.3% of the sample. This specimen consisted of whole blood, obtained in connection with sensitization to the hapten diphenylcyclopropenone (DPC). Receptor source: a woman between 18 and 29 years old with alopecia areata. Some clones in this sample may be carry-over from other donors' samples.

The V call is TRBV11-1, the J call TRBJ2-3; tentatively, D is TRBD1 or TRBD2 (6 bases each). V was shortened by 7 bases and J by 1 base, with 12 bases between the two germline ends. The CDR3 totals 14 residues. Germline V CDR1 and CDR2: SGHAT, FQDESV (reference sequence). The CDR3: CASIGGVGTDTQYF. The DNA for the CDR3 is TGTGCCAGCATCGGGGGCGTGGGCACAGATACGCAGTATTTT.

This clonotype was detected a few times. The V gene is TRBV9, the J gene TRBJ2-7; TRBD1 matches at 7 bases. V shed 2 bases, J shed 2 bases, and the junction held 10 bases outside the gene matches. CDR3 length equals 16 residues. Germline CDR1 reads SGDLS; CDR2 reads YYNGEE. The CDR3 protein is CASSVKGQALAYEQYF. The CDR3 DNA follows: TGTGCCAGCAGCGTTAAAGGACAGGCCCTTGCCTACGAGCAGTACTTC.

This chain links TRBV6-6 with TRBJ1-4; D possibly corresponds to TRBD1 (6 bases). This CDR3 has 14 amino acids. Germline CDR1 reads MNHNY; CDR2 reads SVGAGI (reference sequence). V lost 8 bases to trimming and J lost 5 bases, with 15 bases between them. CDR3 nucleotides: TGTGCCAGCCGAAAACAGGGAGAGAATGAAAAACTGTTTTTT. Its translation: CASRKQGENEKLFF.